The 29 T cell receptor beta chains given below trace back to one sample, sequenced in a study of blood T cell repertoires in COVID-19. The repertoire was sequenced with immunoSEQ multiplex PCR; TCRdb's copy has only in-frame clones and lacks some. The data contain 250,000 to 350,000 clones, 90% of them singletons. The specimen was PBMCs or T cells enriched from blood (not recorded which). The origin of the receptors is a man aged 55-75 years who had recovered from COVID-19.

This chain joins TRBV19 and TRBJ2-7; 9 nucleotides match TRBD2. The CDR3 is 15 residues long. Per the germline V gene, CDR1 is LNHDA and CDR2 is SQIVND (reference sequence). Germline trimming cut 2 bases from V and 2 bases from J; bases unmatched to any gene: 4. CDR3 amino acids: CASSIRLAAPYEQYF. DNA of the CDR3: TGTGCCAGTAGTATACGACTAGCGGCCCCCTACGAGCAGTACTTC.

This clone has only a few counts. V gene TRBV10-3 combines with J gene TRBJ2-2; TRBD1 matches at 10 bases. V lost 4 bases to trimming and J lost 4 bases; unmatched junction nucleotides: 9. The CDR3 loop spans 17 amino acids. CDR1 is ENHRY and CDR2 is SYGVKD in the germline V gene. For the CDR3, the DNA is TGTGCCATCAGTGCCCTCGACAGGGGGCCTAGCACCGGGGAGCTGTTTTTT. This codes for CAISALDRGPSTGELFF.

The rearrangement uses TRBV27 and TRBJ1-1; the match to TRBD1 covers 10 bases. The CDR3 consists of 15 residues. Trimming took 5 bases from V and 8 from J; bases not matched to a gene: 11. Germline V gene sequence: CDR1 MNHEY, CDR2 SMNVEV (reference sequence). CDR3 nucleotides: TGTGCCAGCAGTACCCTTGCCGGGACAGGGGAAGAAGCTTTCTTT. It is translated as CASSTLAGTGEEAFF.

The chain has TRBV19 and TRBJ1-2, with D possibly being TRBD1 (6 bases). The germline V gene has CDR1 LNHDA and CDR2 SQIVND (reference sequence). The V gene lost 4 bases and the J gene lost 4 bases, with 13 bases spanning the gap. This CDR3 spans 14 amino acids. As DNA, the CDR3 is TGTGCCAGTAGTACCTCGGGACAAATCTATGGCTACACCTTC. This gives the protein CASSTSGQIYGYTF.

The rearrangement uses TRBV6-2 or TRBV6-3 and TRBJ2-3; no clear D. Germline CDR1 MNHEY, CDR2 SVGEGT. The ends were cut back, 1 base at V and 2 bases at J, with 7 bases in the middle. The length of the CDR3 is 14 residues. The CDR3 sequence is CASSYYVNTDTQYF. The CDR3 DNA reads TGTGCCAGCAGTTACTATGTCAACACAGATACGCAGTATTTT.

CDR3 bases: TGTGCCAGCAGCGAAGGGGGCAGGGGGGCCCAGCATTTT. This gives the protein CASSEGGRGAQHF. The chain employs TRBV25-1 and TRBJ1-5; 7 bases match TRBD1. Trimming cost V 6 bases and J 11 bases; bases outside gene matches: 10. CDR1 is MGHDK, CDR2 SYGVNS, per germline. The CDR3 totals 13 residues.

The chain uses TRBV27 and TRBJ2-5; TRBD1 might be the D (6 bases). V dropped 2 bases and J dropped 1 base, with 14 bases sitting between them. This CDR3 contains 16 residues. Germline V CDR1 and CDR2: MNHEY, SMNVEV (reference sequence). This CDR3 reads CASSLGALTGQETQYF. The CDR3 nucleotides are TGTGCCAGCAGTTTAGGAGCCCTGACAGGCCAAGAGACCCAGTACTTC.

V gene TRBV7-9 combines with J gene TRBJ1-6; D gene uncertain. The V and J ends lost 4 bases and 12 bases respectively, with 10 bases between them. The CDR3 sequence is 12 residues long. Germline loops: CDR1 SEHNR, CDR2 FQNEAQ (reference sequence). The DNA for the CDR3 is TGTGCCAGCAGCTCGATGGCGGAACCCCTCCACTTT. Translated: CASSSMAEPLHF.

The gene calls are TRBV10-3 and TRBJ1-1; 7 bases are shared with TRBD1. The CDR3 runs to 14 residues. V lost 2 bases and J lost 4; bases outside the gene matches: 4. Germline CDR1 reads ENHRY; CDR2 reads SYGVKD. CDR3 loop: CAISELTGRTEAFF. The CDR3 bases are TGTGCCATCAGTGAGCTGACAGGGCGCACTGAAGCTTTCTTT.

The genes are TRBV5-1 and TRBJ2-1; 10 bases are shared with TRBD1. Germline CDR1 reads SGHRS; CDR2 reads YFSETQ. V trimming: 3 bases; J trimming: 4 bases; junction bases outside the gene matches: 4. This CDR3 comprises 15 residues. CDR3 loop: CASSSPGQGYNEQFF. CDR3 coding DNA: TGCGCCAGCAGCTCTCCGGGACAGGGGTACAATGAGCAGTTCTTC.

This clone is a singleton in its sample. CDR3: CASSLDDRGLYGYTF. CDR3 DNA: TGTGCCAGCAGCCTGGACGACAGGGGGCTGTATGGCTACACCTTC. The V gene is TRBV5-5, the J gene TRBJ1-2, with TRBD1 identical over 10 bases. Trimming cost V 4 bases and J 5 bases; bases outside gene matches: 8. Germline assignment: CDR1 SGHKS and CDR2 YYEKEE (reference sequence). The length of the CDR3 is 15 residues. The full variable domain, completed using reference TRBV5-5 and TRBJ1-2, is DAGVTQSPTHLIKTRGQQVTLRCSPISGHKSVSWYQQVLGQGPQFIFQYYEKEERGRGNFPDRFSARQFPNYSSELNVNALLLGDSALYLCASSLDDRGLYGYTFGSGTRLTVV.

The gene calls are TRBV2 and TRBJ1-1, with 7 bases that match TRBD1. The length of the CDR3 is 13 residues. The V gene end was trimmed by 4 bases and the J gene end by 6 bases; junction bases not matched to a gene: 5. Germline values: CDR1 SNHLY, CDR2 FYNNEI. The CDR3 spells CASSVDRSPEAFF. DNA for the CDR3: TGTGCCAGCAGTGTGGACAGGAGCCCTGAAGCTTTCTTT.

The sample holds a few counts of this clone. The rearrangement links TRBV29-1 to TRBJ2-7; TRBD1 is a possible D gene (5 bases). The germline V gene encodes CDR1 SQVTM and CDR2 ANQGSEA. V was cut by 6 bases and J by 2 bases, with 14 bases left in between. The length of the CDR3 is 13 residues. Here the CDR3 reads CSVSPDTAYEQYF. In DNA, the CDR3 is TGCAGCGTCTCTCCGGACACCGCCTACGAGCAGTACTTC.

V is TRBV6-2 or TRBV6-3 and J is TRBJ2-3; D may be TRBD2 (8 bases). The CDR3 has 18 residues. Per germline, CDR1 MNHEY and CDR2 SVGEGT. V lost 0 bases to trimming and J lost 2 bases, with 18 bases between them. The CDR3 spells CASSYSTGTRRHTDTQYF. In DNA form, the CDR3 reads TGTGCCAGCAGTTACTCGACAGGGACTAGGAGGCACACAGATACGCAGTATTTT.

The DNA of the CDR3 is TGTGCCAGCAGCCGACCTGGGAGCGGGGAGCTGTTTTTT. Amino acids: CASSRPGSGELFF. The chain links TRBV11-2 to TRBJ2-2; D is perhaps TRBD2 (5 bases). The CDR3 has 13 residues. Germline V gene data show CDR1 as SGHAT and CDR2 as FQNNGV. The V gene lost 5 bases and the J gene lost 7 bases, with 11 bases spanning the gap.

This chain uses TRBV7-2 with TRBJ1-6; 8 bases align to TRBD1. Germline V gene data show CDR1 as SGHTA and CDR2 as FQGNSA. The trim removed 6 bases at V and 9 bases at J, leaving 16 bases unmatched. The CDR3 sequence is 17 residues long. The CDR3 sequence is CASSGGTGSSLGSPLHF. The CDR3 nucleotides are TGTGCCAGCAGTGGAGGGACAGGAAGCTCCTTGGGTTCACCCCTCCACTTT.

J is TRBJ1-1 and V is TRBV2, with TRBD1 matching over 10 bases. In germline, CDR1 is SNHLY, CDR2 FYNNEI. The CDR3 runs to 17 residues. Trimming cost V 6 bases and J 3 bases; bases outside gene matches: 13. Here the CDR3 reads CASRGGTGVTRDTEAFF. The CDR3 DNA sequence: TGTGCCAGCAGGGGGGGGACAGGGGTGACCCGGGACACTGAAGCTTTCTTT.

The genes are TRBV7-9 and TRBJ1-1; unclear D gene. V lost 5 bases and J lost 4, with 14 bases in between. The CDR3 runs to 14 residues. Germline V gene sequence: CDR1 SEHNR, CDR2 FQNEAQ (reference sequence). The CDR3 sequence: CASSLREVGTEAFF. The CDR3 nucleotides read TGTGCCAGCAGCCTGCGTGAGGTCGGCACTGAAGCTTTCTTT.

This clone was counted a few times. V usage is TRBV29-1 and J usage is TRBJ1-5; 8 nucleotides match TRBD1. V shed 0 bases, J shed 6 bases, and the junction held 7 bases outside the gene matches. This CDR3 has 15 residues. Germline CDR1 reads SQVTM; CDR2 reads ANQGSEA. DNA of the CDR3: TGCAGCGTTGAAGAAGCGTCAGGGGGCGGTCAGCCCCAGCATTTT. Its protein product is CSVEEASGGGQPQHF.

This chain joins TRBV24-1 and TRBJ2-7; TRBD1 agrees at 9 bases. The junction had 6 bases not matched to a gene; V was cut back by 6 bases and J by 4 bases. The CDR3 covers 14 residues. Germline assignment: CDR1 KGHDR and CDR2 SFDVKD. CDR3 nucleotide sequence: TGTGCCACCAGTCCCGGGACAGGGAGTTACGAGCAGTACTTC. Translation gives CATSPGTGSYEQYF.

The V call is TRBV5-1, the J call TRBJ2-3; 7 bases line up with TRBD1. Germline values: CDR1 SGHRS, CDR2 YFSETQ. The CDR3 loop spans 13 amino acids. The V gene end was trimmed by 1 base and the J gene end by 6 bases; junction bases not matched to a gene: 2. For the CDR3, the DNA is TGCGCCAGCAGCTTGCAGGGGGTGGATACGCAGTATTTT. It yields the protein CASSLQGVDTQYF.

This chain links TRBV25-1 with TRBJ2-1, with a tentative D call TRBD1 (6 bases). Per germline, CDR1 MGHDK and CDR2 SYGVNS. The CDR3 is 12 residues long. V was trimmed by 4 bases and J by 12 bases, leaving 13 bases between them. The CDR3 spells CASSVRLGGQFF. The CDR3 nucleotides are TGTGCCAGCAGTGTACGATTAGGGGGGCAGTTCTTC.

The V and J genes are TRBV7-8 and TRBJ2-5; D is perhaps TRBD1 (6 bases). The length of the CDR3 is 16 residues. The V gene lost 2 bases and the J gene lost 2 bases, with 15 bases spanning the gap. The V gene's germline CDR1 is SGHVS and CDR2 FQNEAQ. The CDR3 is CASSLIRQATQETQYF. CDR3 nucleotides: TGTGCCAGCAGCTTAATCAGACAGGCCACTCAAGAGACCCAGTACTTC.

The rearrangement uses TRBV6-2 or TRBV6-3 and TRBJ2-5; no clear D. The germline CDR1 and CDR2 sequences are MNHEY and SVGEGT. The CDR3 loop spans 14 amino acids. V gave up 5 bases and J gave up 5 bases, with 15 bases separating them. Written as DNA, the CDR3 is TGTGCCAGCAGTAGCTTTGCGGTAGAGGAGACCCAGTACTTC. It codes for CASSSFAVEETQYF.

The chain joins TRBV27 to TRBJ1-2; 8 nucleotides line up with TRBD1. CDR3 length equals 13 residues. J gave up 5 bases and V 6 bases, and 5 bases lay outside the gene matches. Germline V gene data show CDR1 as MNHEY and CDR2 as SMNVEV (reference sequence). CDR3 amino acids: CASRTGAAYGYTF. In DNA, the CDR3 is TGTGCCAGCAGGACAGGGGCTGCGTATGGCTACACCTTC.

This chain uses TRBV7-9 with TRBJ2-1; 7 nucleotides line up with TRBD1. Germline loops: CDR1 SEHNR, CDR2 FQNEAQ (reference sequence). V shed 6 bases and J 0 bases; nucleotides not matched to a gene: 8. The length of the CDR3 is 16 residues. The chain's CDR3 is CASRPSGTASYNEQFF. The CDR3 DNA reads TGTGCCAGCAGACCGTCAGGGACAGCCTCCTACAATGAGCAGTTCTTC.

Written as DNA, the CDR3 is TGCGCCAGCAGCCAACCCCCAGGGGGGACGCAGTATTTT. Its translation: CASSQPPGGTQYF. The chain employs TRBV4-3 and TRBJ2-3, with D maybe TRBD1 (7 bases). V was clipped by 2 bases and J by 9 bases, with 12 bases between them. There are 13 residues in the CDR3. CDR1 and CDR2 from the germline V gene are LGHNA and YSLEER.

The chain has TRBV10-3 and TRBJ1-5; 7 bases fit TRBD1. Trimming cost V 6 bases and J 3 bases; bases outside gene matches: 5. The CDR3 extends over 14 amino acids. Germline loops: CDR1 ENHRY, CDR2 SYGVKD. The CDR3 DNA sequence: TGTGCCATCAGGGGGACAGATCCCAATCAGCCCCAGCATTTT. Translating gives CAIRGTDPNQPQHF.

The chain recombines TRBV18 with TRBJ1-6; 7 bases line up with TRBD1. The CDR3 runs to 17 residues. Germline lookup yields CDR1 KGHSH and CDR2 LQKENI. V shed 1 base and J 7 bases; nucleotides not matched to a gene: 10. The CDR3 nucleotides read TGTGCCAGCTCACCACTCGTGGTATACAGGGGAAATTCACCCCTCCACTTT. It yields the protein CASSPLVVYRGNSPLHF.